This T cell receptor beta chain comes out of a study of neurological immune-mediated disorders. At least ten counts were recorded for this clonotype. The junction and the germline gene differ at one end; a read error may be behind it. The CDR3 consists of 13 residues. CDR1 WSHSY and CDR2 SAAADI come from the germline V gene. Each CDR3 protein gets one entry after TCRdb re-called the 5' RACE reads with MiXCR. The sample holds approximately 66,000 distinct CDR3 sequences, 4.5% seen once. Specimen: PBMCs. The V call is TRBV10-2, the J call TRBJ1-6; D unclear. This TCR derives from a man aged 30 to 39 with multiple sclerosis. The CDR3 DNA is TGCGCCAGCAGTCCAGGAGGAAATTCACCCCTCAACTTT. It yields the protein CASSPGGNSPLNF.